This TCR beta chain was captured by sequencing in a study of T cell repertoires in cytomegalovirus infection. Study in general: It was recently identified HLA-C-restricted and well-studied HLA-B-restricted CMV epitopes that the study used. Points from the study as a whole: CMV-specific TCR beta clonotypes restricted by HLA-C were the ones dominating the ex vivo response. The cumulative frequency of public TCR beta families identified carriers of CMV plus the relevant HLA.

There are 14 residues in the CDR3. CDR1 and CDR2 from the germline V gene are SEHNR and FQNEAQ (reference sequence). V was clipped by 4 bases and J by 16 bases; unmatched bases: 13. TCRdb re-called the reads through MiXCR, storing one row per CDR3 protein. The sample has roughly 180,000 distinct CDR3 sequences, about 20% seen once. Concerning this clonotype: Its target is not known.

The chain has TRBV7-9 and TRBJ2-4; 10 bases line up with TRBD1. Sequenced material: CD8+ T cells from cultured PBMCs, taken from culture after CMV antigen stimulation. The source of this sequence is a human donor in good health (CMV status not recorded). Some clones in this sample may be carry-over from other donors' samples. CDR3: CASSSILQGQGDYF. The CDR3 nucleotides are TGTGCCAGCAGCTCGATCCTTCAAGGACAGGGGGATTACTTC.